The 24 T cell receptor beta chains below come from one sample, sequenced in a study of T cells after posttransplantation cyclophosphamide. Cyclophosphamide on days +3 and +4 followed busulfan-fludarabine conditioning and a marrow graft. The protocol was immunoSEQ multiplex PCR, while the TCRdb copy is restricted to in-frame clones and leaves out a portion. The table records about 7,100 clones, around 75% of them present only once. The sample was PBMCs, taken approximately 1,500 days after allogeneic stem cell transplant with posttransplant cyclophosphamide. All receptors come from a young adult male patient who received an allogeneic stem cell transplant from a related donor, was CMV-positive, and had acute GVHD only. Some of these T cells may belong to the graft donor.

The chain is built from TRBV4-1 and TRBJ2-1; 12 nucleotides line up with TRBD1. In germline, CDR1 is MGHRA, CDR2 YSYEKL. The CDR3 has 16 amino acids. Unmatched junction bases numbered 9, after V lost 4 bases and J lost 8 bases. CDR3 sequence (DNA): TGCGCCAGCAGCCGACTGGGACAGGGGGCTAACGATGAGCAGTTCTTC. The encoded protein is CASSRLGQGANDEQFF.

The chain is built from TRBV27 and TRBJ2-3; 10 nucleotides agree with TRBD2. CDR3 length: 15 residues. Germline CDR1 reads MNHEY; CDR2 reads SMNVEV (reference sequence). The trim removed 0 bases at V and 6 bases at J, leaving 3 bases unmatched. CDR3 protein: CASSLSTLAGDTQYF. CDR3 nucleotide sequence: TGTGCCAGCAGTTTATCGACACTAGCGGGGGATACGCAGTATTTT.

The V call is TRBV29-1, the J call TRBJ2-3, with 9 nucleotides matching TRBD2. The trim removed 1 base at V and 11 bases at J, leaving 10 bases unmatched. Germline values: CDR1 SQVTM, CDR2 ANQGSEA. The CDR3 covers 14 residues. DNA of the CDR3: TGCAGCGTTGAAGGGGGACTCAAGCGGGGGGTGCAGTATTTT. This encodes CSVEGGLKRGVQYF.

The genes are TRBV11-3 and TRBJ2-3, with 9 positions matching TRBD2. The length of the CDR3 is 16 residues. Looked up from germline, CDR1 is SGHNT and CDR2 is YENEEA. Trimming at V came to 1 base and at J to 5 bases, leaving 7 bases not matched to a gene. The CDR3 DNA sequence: TGTGCCAGCAGCTTAGGAAATAGCGGGGGAGGAGATACGCAGTATTTT. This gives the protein CASSLGNSGGGDTQYF. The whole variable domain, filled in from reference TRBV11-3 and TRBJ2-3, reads EAGVVQSPRYKIIEKKQPVAFWCNPISGHNTLYWYLQNLGQGPELLIRYENEEAVDDSQLPKDRFSAERLKGVDSTLKIQPAELGDSAVYLCASSLGNSGGGDTQYFGPGTRLTVL.

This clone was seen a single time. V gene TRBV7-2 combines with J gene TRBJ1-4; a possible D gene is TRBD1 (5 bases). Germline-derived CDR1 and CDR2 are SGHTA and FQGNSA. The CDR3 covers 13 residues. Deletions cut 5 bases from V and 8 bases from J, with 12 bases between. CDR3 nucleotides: TGTGCCAGCAGCCGGGACTTTTACGAAAAACTGTTTTTT. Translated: CASSRDFYEKLFF.

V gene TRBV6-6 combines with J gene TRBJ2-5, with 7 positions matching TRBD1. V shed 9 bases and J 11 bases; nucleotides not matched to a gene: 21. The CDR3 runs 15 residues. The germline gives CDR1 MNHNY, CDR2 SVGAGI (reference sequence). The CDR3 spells CASHALRDRGSEQYF. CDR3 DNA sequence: TGTGCCAGTCATGCCCTCCGGGACAGAGGGTCGGAGCAGTACTTC.

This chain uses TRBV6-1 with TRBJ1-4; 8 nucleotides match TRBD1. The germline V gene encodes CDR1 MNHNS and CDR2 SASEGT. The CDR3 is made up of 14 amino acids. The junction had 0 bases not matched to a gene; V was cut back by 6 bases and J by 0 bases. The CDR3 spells CASRTGATNEKLFF. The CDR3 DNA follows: TGTGCCAGCAGGACAGGGGCAACTAATGAAAAACTGTTTTTT.

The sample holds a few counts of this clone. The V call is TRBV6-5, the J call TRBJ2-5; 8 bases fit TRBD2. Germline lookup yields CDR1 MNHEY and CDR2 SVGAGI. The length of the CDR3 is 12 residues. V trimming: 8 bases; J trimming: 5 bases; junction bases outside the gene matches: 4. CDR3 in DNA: TGTGCCAGCGGGACGGGAGGGGAGACCCAGTACTTC. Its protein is CASGTGGETQYF.

As DNA, the CDR3 is TGCGCCAGCAGCCAAAGGACAGGGTCTTACGAGCAGTACTTC. Amino acids: CASSQRTGSYEQYF. V is TRBV5-1 and J is TRBJ2-7, with 8 nucleotides matching TRBD1. The ends lost 4 bases at V and 4 bases at J; junction bases unmatched: 7. Per germline, CDR1 SGHRS and CDR2 YFSETQ. The CDR3 runs to 14 residues.

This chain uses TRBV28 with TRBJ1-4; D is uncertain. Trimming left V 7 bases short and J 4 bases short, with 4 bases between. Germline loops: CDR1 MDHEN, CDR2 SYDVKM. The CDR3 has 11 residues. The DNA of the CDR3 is TGTGCCAGCACCTTTAATGAAAAACTGTTTTTT. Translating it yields CASTFNEKLFF. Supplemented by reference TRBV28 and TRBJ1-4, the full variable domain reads DVKVTQSSRYLVKRTGEKVFLECVQDMDHENMFWYRQDPGLGLRLIYFSYDVKMKEKGDIPEGYSVSREKKERFSLILESASTNQTSMYLCASTFNEKLFFGSGTQLSVL.

The CDR3 region is CASSFYRGNEQFF. Written as DNA, the CDR3 is TGTGCCAGCAGTTTTTACAGGGGCAATGAGCAGTTCTTC. This chain joins TRBV27 and TRBJ2-1; 7 bases agree with TRBD1. The CDR3 is 13 residues long. Losses at the gene ends were 3 bases for V and 6 bases for J; bases not matched to a gene: 2. The germline CDR1 and CDR2 sequences are MNHEY and SMNVEV (reference sequence).

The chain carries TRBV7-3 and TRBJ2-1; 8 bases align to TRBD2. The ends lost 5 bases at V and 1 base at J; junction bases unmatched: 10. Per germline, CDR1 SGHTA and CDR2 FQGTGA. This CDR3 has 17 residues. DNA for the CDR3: TGTGCCAGCAGCCCTCAGATGACTAGCGTATCCTACAATGAGCAGTTCTTC. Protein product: CASSPQMTSVSYNEQFF.

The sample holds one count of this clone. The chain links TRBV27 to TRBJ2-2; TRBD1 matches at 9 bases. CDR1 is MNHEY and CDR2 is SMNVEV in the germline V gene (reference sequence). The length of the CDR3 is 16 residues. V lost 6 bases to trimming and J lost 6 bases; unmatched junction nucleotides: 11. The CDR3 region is CASRLTGGGKSGELFF. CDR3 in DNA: TGTGCCAGCAGGCTTACAGGGGGCGGTAAATCCGGGGAGCTGTTTTTT.

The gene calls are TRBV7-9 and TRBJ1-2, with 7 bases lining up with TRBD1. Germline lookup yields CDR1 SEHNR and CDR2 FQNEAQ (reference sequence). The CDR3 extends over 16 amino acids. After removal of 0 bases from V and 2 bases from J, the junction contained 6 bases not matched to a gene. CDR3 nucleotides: TGTGCCAGCAGCTTAGCCTATCAGGACAGGAACTATGGCTACACCTTC. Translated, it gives CASSLAYQDRNYGYTF. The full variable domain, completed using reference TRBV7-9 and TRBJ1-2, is DTGVSQNPRHKITKRGQNVTFRCDPISEHNRLYWYRQTLGQGPEFLTYFQNEAQLEKSRLLSDRFSAERPKGSFSTLEIQRTEQGDSAMYLCASSLAYQDRNYGYTFGSGTRLTVV.

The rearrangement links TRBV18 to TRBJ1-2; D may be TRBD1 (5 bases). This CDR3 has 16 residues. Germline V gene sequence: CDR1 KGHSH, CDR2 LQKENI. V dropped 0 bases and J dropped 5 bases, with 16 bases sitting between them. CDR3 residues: CASSPPFPGKGYGYTF. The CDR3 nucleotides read TGTGCCAGCTCACCACCTTTCCCAGGGAAGGGGTATGGCTACACCTTC.

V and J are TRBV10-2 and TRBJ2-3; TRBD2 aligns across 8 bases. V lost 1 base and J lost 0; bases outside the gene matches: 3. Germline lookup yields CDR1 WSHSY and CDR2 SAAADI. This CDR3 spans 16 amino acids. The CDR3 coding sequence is TGCGCCAGCAGTGAGTGGGAGCGGGGGAGCACAGATACGCAGTATTTT. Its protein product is CASSEWERGSTDTQYF.

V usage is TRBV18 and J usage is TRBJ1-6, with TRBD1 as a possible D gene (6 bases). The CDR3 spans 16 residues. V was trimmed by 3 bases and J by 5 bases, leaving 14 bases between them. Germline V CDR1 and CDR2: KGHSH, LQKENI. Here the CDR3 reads CASSPQGPTDNSPLHF. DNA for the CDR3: TGTGCCAGCTCACCGCAGGGGCCGACGGATAATTCACCCCTCCACTTT.

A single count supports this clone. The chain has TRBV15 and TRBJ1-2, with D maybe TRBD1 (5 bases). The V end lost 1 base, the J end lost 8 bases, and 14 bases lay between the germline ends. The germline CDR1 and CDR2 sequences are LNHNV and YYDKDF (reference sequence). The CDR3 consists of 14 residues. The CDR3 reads CATSRVGGGRGYTF. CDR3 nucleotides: TGTGCCACCAGCAGAGTGGGGGGGGGTAGAGGCTACACCTTC.

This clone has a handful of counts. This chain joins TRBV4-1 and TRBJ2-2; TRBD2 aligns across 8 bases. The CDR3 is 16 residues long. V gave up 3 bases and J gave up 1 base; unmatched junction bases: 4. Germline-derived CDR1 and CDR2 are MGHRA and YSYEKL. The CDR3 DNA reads TGCGCCAGCAGCCATGCGGGGGGTATGAACACCGGGGAGCTGTTTTTT. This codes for CASSHAGGMNTGELFF.

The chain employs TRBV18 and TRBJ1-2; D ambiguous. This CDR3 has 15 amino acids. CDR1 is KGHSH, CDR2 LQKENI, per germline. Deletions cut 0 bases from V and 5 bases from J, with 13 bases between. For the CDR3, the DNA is TGTGCCAGCTCACCACCGTCCCGGCAGGCTTATGGCTACACCTTC. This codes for CASSPPSRQAYGYTF.

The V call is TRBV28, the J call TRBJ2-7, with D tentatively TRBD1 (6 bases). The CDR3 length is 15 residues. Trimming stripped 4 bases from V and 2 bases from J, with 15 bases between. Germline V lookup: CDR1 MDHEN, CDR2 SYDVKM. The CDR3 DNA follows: TGTGCCAGCAGTTCGTCCGACAGGCCCCCCTACGAGCAGTACTTC. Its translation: CASSSSDRPPYEQYF.

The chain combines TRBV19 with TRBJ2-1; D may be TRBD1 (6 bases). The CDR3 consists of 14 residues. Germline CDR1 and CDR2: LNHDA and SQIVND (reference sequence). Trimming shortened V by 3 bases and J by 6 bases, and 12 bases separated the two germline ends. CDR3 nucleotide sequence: TGTGCCAGTAGTATCAGGGGAGCTGGCAATGAGCAGTTCTTC. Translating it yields CASSIRGAGNEQFF.

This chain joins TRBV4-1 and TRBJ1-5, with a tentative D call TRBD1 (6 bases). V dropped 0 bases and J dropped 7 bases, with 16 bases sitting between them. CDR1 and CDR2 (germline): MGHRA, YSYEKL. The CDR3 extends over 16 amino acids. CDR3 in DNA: TGCGCCAGCAGCCAAGAAGGCTACAGGGCTGGACAGCCCCAGCATTTT. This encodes CASSQEGYRAGQPQHF.

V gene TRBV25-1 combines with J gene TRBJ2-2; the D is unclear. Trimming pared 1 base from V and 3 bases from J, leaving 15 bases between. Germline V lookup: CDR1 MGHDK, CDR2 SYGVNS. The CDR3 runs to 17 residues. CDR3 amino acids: CASSESQSLSYTGELFF. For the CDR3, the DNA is TGTGCCAGCAGTGAATCTCAGTCTCTCTCATACACCGGGGAGCTGTTTTTT.